This T cell receptor (beta chain) was sequenced during a study of CD8 T cells in Susac syndrome (dated by TCRdb to the late 2010s). With regard to the full study: Repertoire sequencing was used to test whether CD8+ T cell activation and differentiation in Susac syndrome was antigen driven. CD8+ T cell repertoire clonality was compared between more than 9 healthy donors, some 14 Susac syndrome patients and 15 multiple sclerosis patients. Results and caveats for the whole study, not just this receptor: The study acknowledged that relatively few individuals were included in the TCR sequencing and HLA analysis.

High-throughput TCR beta sequencing profiled peripheral blood CD8+ and CD4+ T cells from healthy donors, Susac syndrome patients and multiple sclerosis patients. Multiple sclerosis controls were treatment-naive patients with stable or active relapsing-remitting disease fulfilling revised McDonald criteria. Bulk CD8+ and CD4+ T cells were purified by magnetic negative isolation, whereas CD8+ TEMRA cells were enriched by FACS. Blood was drawn into EDTA tubes, processed within 24 hours, and PBMCs were isolated by density gradient centrifugation. PBMCs destined for TCR sequencing were cryopreserved in liquid nitrogen and later thawed in a 37 °C water bath. The sorted or isolated CD4+, CD8+ and CD8+ TEMRA cells had a purity of 90% or higher. On this clonotype: The antigen it binds to is not known. No base-level quality is on record; no much larger clone is a single base apart.

The germline V gene specifies SGHDT as CDR1 and YYEEEE as CDR2. The CDR3 goes from the cysteine to the phenylalanine over 16 residues. Just the 48-base CDR3 DNA is kept, in frame starting at base 1. V was cut back by 1 base and J by 0 bases, leaving a gap of 12 bases between them. RNA was extracted using the RNeasy kit, and about 0.5 to 1 ug of the RNA was reverse transcribed with random hexamers. The immunoSEQ multiplex PCR assay, covering 54 Vbeta and 13 Jbeta segments, was used to amplify TCR beta CDR3 regions. Bias from PCR amplification was corrected by using a synthetic template baseline for primer optimization and for computational correction. Per the authors' processing: Reads were assigned to V, D and J genes according to IMGT and analyzed in immunoSEQ Analyzer, with only productive sequences retained. To calculate clonality, Shannon entropy was normalized by log2 of the number of productive unique sequences and then subtracted from one. For each patient and control, public and private clones were evaluated among the 100 most prevalent clones. Clones were defined as Susac-specific when absent from the healthy and MS cohorts, from fewer than 1,300 published viral clones and from other ImmuneACCESS disease sequences. TCRdb trimmed the raw reads at Q25, called clones with MiXCR and kept productive beta chains. Duplicate CDR3 protein sequences are folded into a single record with the most common DNA and genes. The V and J calls shown here were made by TCRdb, not taken from the authors' results. Recorded for this sample are 250,000 to 350,000 distinct CDR3 sequences; approximately 84% of them occurred a single time. Of the sample, about 0.11% falls within the top ten clones.

The TCR was taken from a human donor with multiple sclerosis. The chain couples TRBV5-6 to TRBJ2-3; the D gene is perhaps TRBD2, on 6 matching bases. Sequencing input: CD8+ T cells from PBMCs. The nucleotide sequence is given as TGTGCCAGCAGCTTGCCCCGGGACTGGAGCACAGATACGCAGTATTTT. It translates to CASSLPRDWSTDTQYF.